These 12 T cell receptor beta chains originate from one sample sequenced in a study of T cell repertoires in cytomegalovirus infection. Via MiXCR, TCRdb re-called the reads, giving one row per CDR3 protein. The data hold about 600,000 distinct CDR3 sequences, with about 24% observed a single time. Sequences were obtained from CD8+ T cells from PBMCs. The receptors here all came from a human donor in good health (CMV status not recorded). Some clones in this sample may be carry-over from other donors' samples.

There are a few counts of this clonotype. This sequence joins TRBV28 and TRBJ2-7, with 7 bases that match TRBD1. Trimming cost V 5 bases and J 4 bases; bases outside gene matches: 8. The V gene's germline CDR1 is MDHEN and CDR2 SYDVKM. This CDR3 spans 14 amino acids. CDR3 sequence (DNA): TGTGCCAGCAGTCCCGCCAAGGGGGCGTACGAGCAGTACGTC. This translates into CASSPAKGAYEQYV.

This clonotype was counted at least ten times. CDR3 coding DNA: TGTGCCAGCAGTTACTCGATCCAGGGAAGGAGCTCCTACAATGAGCAGTTCTTC. Translating it yields CASSYSIQGRSSYNEQFF. The chain uses TRBV6-2 or TRBV6-3 and TRBJ2-1; D perhaps matches TRBD1 (5 bases). The CDR3 covers 18 residues. CDR1 and CDR2 (germline): MNHEY, SVGEGT. Trimming pared 0 bases from V and 0 bases from J, leaving 15 bases between.

This clonotype was seen a handful of times. The chain recombines TRBV20-1 with TRBJ1-1; the D gene is possibly TRBD1 (5 bases). The CDR3 totals 13 residues. Trimming stripped 0 bases from V and 7 bases from J, with 12 bases between. Germline V lookup: CDR1 DFQATT, CDR2 SNEGSKA (reference sequence). The CDR3 sequence: CSARDDSSVEAFF. The CDR3 nucleotides read TGCAGTGCTAGAGATGACAGCTCAGTTGAAGCTTTCTTT.

This chain uses TRBV20-1 with TRBJ1-3; D gene unclear. The germline gives CDR1 DFQATT, CDR2 SNEGSKA (reference sequence). The CDR3 runs to 12 residues. The V end lost 0 bases, the J end lost 3 bases, and 3 bases lay between the germline ends. CDR3 nucleotides: TGCAGTGCTAGAGATGATGGAAACACCATATATTTT. Encoded protein: CSARDDGNTIYF.

There are many counts of this clonotype. The chain links TRBV4-1 to TRBJ2-7; D tentatively reads TRBD1 or TRBD2 (6 bases each). Germline V CDR1 and CDR2: MGHRA, YSYEKL. The CDR3 is 18 residues long. Deletions cut 0 bases from V and 3 bases from J, with 21 bases between. CDR3 DNA sequence: TGCGCCAGCAGCCAAGATCTAGGAGGGGGACCGGCGTACTACGAGCAGTACGTC. This sequence encodes CASSQDLGGGPAYYEQYV.

This clonotype was counted only a few times. This chain joins TRBV28 and TRBJ1-2; D is perhaps TRBD1 (5 bases). The germline CDR1 and CDR2 sequences are MDHEN and SYDVKM. This CDR3 has 12 residues. Between the trimmed V and J ends, which lost 6 bases and 7 bases, there was a span of 12 bases. The CDR3 spells CASSIGGPGYTF. CDR3 nucleotide sequence: TGTGCCAGCAGCATCGGGGGACCTGGCTACACCTTC.

This clonotype was counted at least ten times. The V and J genes are TRBV12-3 or TRBV12-4 and TRBJ2-7, with D possibly TRBD2 on 6 matching bases. The CDR3 has 15 residues. V was cut by 1 base and J by 0 bases, with 10 bases left in between. The DNA for the CDR3 is TGTGCCAGCAGTTTAGACCTCGGGGGCTCCTACGAGCAGTACTTC. Protein sequence: CASSLDLGGSYEQYF.

This chain links TRBV12-3 or TRBV12-4 with TRBJ2-7; D remains unclear. Trimming removed 5 bases from V and 7 bases from J, with 21 bases in between. This CDR3 comprises 15 residues. CDR3 region: CASSPGQLPPSEQYF. The CDR3 DNA reads TGTGCCAGCAGTCCCGGCCAGCTACCCCCGAGTGAGCAGTACTTC.

This sequence joins TRBV7-3 and TRBJ2-5; 8 bases agree with TRBD1. There are 15 residues in the CDR3. V dropped 6 bases and J dropped 1; count of bases not matched to a gene: 7. Germline CDR1 reads SGHTA; CDR2 reads FQGTGA. CDR3 sequence: CASSFGQGTQETQYF. CDR3 in DNA: TGTGCCAGCAGTTTCGGACAGGGAACCCAAGAGACCCAGTACTTC. The entire variable domain, with the rest obtained from reference TRBV7-3 and TRBJ2-5, is as follows: GAGVSQTPSNKVTEKGKYVELRCDPISGHTALYWYRQSLGQGPEFLIYFQGTGAADDSGLPNDRFFAVRPEGSVSTLKIQRTERGDSAVYLCASSFGQGTQETQYFGPGTRLLVL.

J is TRBJ2-7 and V is TRBV20-1; 10 nucleotides agree with TRBD1. J lost 2 bases, V lost 6 bases, and 10 bases had no gene match. Germline V gene lookup returns CDR1 DFQATT and CDR2 SNEGSKA (reference sequence). There are 15 residues in the CDR3. CDR3 sequence: CSAKYGTGEAYEQYF. CDR3 DNA sequence: TGCAGTGCCAAATACGGGACAGGGGAAGCCTACGAGCAGTACTTC.

This clonotype was observed at least ten times. The chain is built from TRBV7-6 and TRBJ1-5, with a possible D match to TRBD1 (5 bases). Germline V gene data show CDR1 as SGHVS and CDR2 as FNYEAQ. This CDR3 has 15 residues. Trimming shortened V by 4 bases and J by 0 bases, and 10 bases separated the two germline ends. The CDR3 is CASSSGPYSNQPQHF. The CDR3 DNA reads as TGTGCCAGCAGCTCGGGACCGTATAGCAATCAGCCCCAGCATTTT.

This clonotype was found many times. This chain uses TRBV12-3 or TRBV12-4 with TRBJ1-1, with 8 bases lining up with TRBD1. This CDR3 region has 15 residues. The junction had 6 bases not matched to a gene; V was cut back by 5 bases and J by 1 base. The CDR3 spells CASSHGTGWNTEAFF. CDR3 coding DNA: TGTGCCAGCAGTCACGGGACAGGTTGGAACACTGAAGCTTTCTTT.